Listed below are T cell receptor beta chains from one sample, sequenced in a study of human thymus T cells. The table came from immunoSEQ multiplex PCR; TCRdb's copy has only in-frame clones and leaves some out. In the table there are under 70,000 clones, 85% to 95% of which are singletons. Sequencing used blood. The receptors here all came from a boy less than two years old with a congenital heart defect but otherwise immunologically healthy. Both conserved end residues are part of each CDR3. The order of the fields is D gene, V gene, clone size, J gene, CDR3 protein, CDR3 DNA. The D gene is left open where the match is weak. Size is omitted from some rows. Given values are once, few, many or a class for expanded clones.

d_call: NA; v_call: TRBV27; clone_size: NA; j_call: TRBJ1-1; cdr3_aa: CASSLSGATEAFF; cdr3_nt: TGTGCCAGCAGTTTATCGGGGGCCACTGAAGCTTTCTTT
d_call: NA; v_call: TRBV4-3; clone_size: NA; j_call: TRBJ2-7; cdr3_aa: CASSQDISYEQYF; cdr3_nt: TGCGCCAGCAGCCAAGATATATCCTACGAGCAGTACTTC
d_call: TRBD2; v_call: TRBV10-1; clone_size: NA; j_call: TRBJ2-5; cdr3_aa: CAPRGSGRLETQYF; cdr3_nt: TGCGCTCCTCGTGGTAGCGGGAGGTTAGAGACCCAGTACTTC
d_call: TRBD1; v_call: TRBV11-2; clone_size: once; j_call: TRBJ2-1; cdr3_aa: CASSSFRDRGMDEQFF; cdr3_nt: TGTGCCAGCAGCTCGTTCCGGGACAGGGGTATGGATGAGCAGTTCTTC
d_call: NA; v_call: TRBV7-9; clone_size: NA; j_call: TRBJ1-1; cdr3_aa: CASSYSGGNTEAFF; cdr3_nt: TGTGCCAGCAGCTATAGTGGGGGGAACACTGAAGCTTTCTTT
d_call: NA; v_call: TRBV4-3; clone_size: once; j_call: TRBJ1-4; cdr3_aa: CASSQDTADEKLFF; cdr3_nt: TGCGCCAGCAGCCAAGACACAGCGGATGAAAAACTGTTTTTT
d_call: TRBD2; v_call: TRBV7-2; clone_size: NA; j_call: TRBJ2-7; cdr3_aa: CASSLELAGGLSEQYF; cdr3_nt: TGTGCCAGCAGCTTAGAACTAGCGGGAGGGCTCTCCGAGCAGTACTTC
d_call: NA; v_call: TRBV27; clone_size: NA; j_call: TRBJ1-3; cdr3_aa: CASTLGTGNTIYF; cdr3_nt: TGTGCCAGCACCCTGGGCACTGGAAACACCATATATTTT
d_call: TRBD2; v_call: TRBV7-8; clone_size: NA; j_call: TRBJ2-1; cdr3_aa: CASSTGPGRGNEQFF; cdr3_nt: TGTGCCAGCAGCACCGGACCCGGGAGGGGCAATGAGCAGTTCTTC
d_call: TRBD2; v_call: TRBV10-2; clone_size: NA; j_call: TRBJ2-7; cdr3_aa: CASSGLAGGYEQYF; cdr3_nt: TGCGCCAGCAGTGGACTAGCGGGAGGGTACGAGCAGTACTTC
d_call: NA; v_call: TRBV7-9; clone_size: NA; j_call: TRBJ2-6; cdr3_aa: CASDARGANVLTF; cdr3_nt: TGTGCCAGCGACGCCCGGGGGGCCAACGTCCTGACTTTC
d_call: NA; v_call: TRBV5-5; clone_size: NA; j_call: TRBJ2-3; cdr3_aa: CASSLADTQYF; cdr3_nt: TGTGCCAGCAGCTTGGCAGATACGCAGTATTTT
d_call: NA; v_call: TRBV6-6; clone_size: NA; j_call: TRBJ1-1; cdr3_aa: CASSTRLSEAFF; cdr3_nt: TGTGCCAGCAGTACACGCTTGTCTGAAGCTTTCTTT
d_call: NA; v_call: TRBV2; clone_size: few; j_call: TRBJ1-6; cdr3_aa: CASRREGDYNSPLHF; cdr3_nt: TGTGCCAGCCGGCGAGAAGGGGACTATAATTCACCCCTCCACTTT
d_call: NA; v_call: TRBV4-1; clone_size: NA; j_call: TRBJ1-2; cdr3_aa: CASSLPSAFGYGYTF; cdr3_nt: TGCGCCAGCAGCCTGCCCTCTGCGTTCGGATATGGCTACACCTTC
d_call: NA; v_call: TRBV5-1; clone_size: NA; j_call: TRBJ2-7; cdr3_aa: CASSLEGYSYEQYF; cdr3_nt: TGCGCCAGCAGCTTGGAGGGTTACTCCTACGAGCAGTACTTC
d_call: NA; v_call: TRBV30; clone_size: once; j_call: TRBJ2-5; cdr3_aa: CAWSERGRGETQYF; cdr3_nt: TGTGCCTGGAGTGAACGGGGGCGAGGGGAGACCCAGTACTTC
d_call: NA; v_call: TRBV7-3; clone_size: NA; j_call: TRBJ2-3; cdr3_aa: CASSLVARDTQYF; cdr3_nt: TGTGCCAGCAGCTTAGTGGCGCGGGATACGCAGTATTTT
d_call: TRBD2; v_call: TRBV7-2; clone_size: NA; j_call: TRBJ2-7; cdr3_aa: CASSLGWLGGGFPYEQYF; cdr3_nt: TGTGCCAGCAGCTTAGGGTGGCTAGGCGGGGGGTTCCCCTACGAGCAGTACTTC
d_call: TRBD2; v_call: TRBV7-8; clone_size: NA; j_call: TRBJ2-3; cdr3_aa: CASSLGGSGLATDTQYF; cdr3_nt: TGTGCCAGCAGCTTAGGGGGTTCGGGACTAGCGACAGATACGCAGTATTTT
d_call: TRBD1; v_call: TRBV11-2; clone_size: NA; j_call: TRBJ1-2; cdr3_aa: CASSLWTGPYGYTF; cdr3_nt: TGTGCCAGCAGCCTATGGACAGGGCCCTATGGCTACACCTTC